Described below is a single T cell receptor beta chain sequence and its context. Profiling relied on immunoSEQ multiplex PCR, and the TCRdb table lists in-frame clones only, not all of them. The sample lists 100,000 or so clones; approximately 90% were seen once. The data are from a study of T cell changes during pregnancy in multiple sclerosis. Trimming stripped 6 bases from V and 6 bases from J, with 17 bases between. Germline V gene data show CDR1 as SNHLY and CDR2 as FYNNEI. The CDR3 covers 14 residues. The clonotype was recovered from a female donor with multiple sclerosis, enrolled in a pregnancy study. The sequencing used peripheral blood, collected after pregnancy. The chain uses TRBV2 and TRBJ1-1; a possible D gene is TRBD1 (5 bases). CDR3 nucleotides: TGTGCCAGCAGCGAGCAAGGACCGACAGCTGAAGCTTTCTTT. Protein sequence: CASSEQGPTAEAFF. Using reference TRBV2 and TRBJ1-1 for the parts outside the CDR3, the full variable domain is EPEVTQTPSHQVTQMGQEVILRCVPISNHLYFYWYRQILGQKVEFLVSFYNNEISEKSEIFDDQFSVERPDGSNFTLKIRSTKLEDSAMYFCASSEQGPTAEAFFGQGTRLTVV.